This T cell receptor (beta chain) is from a study of patients and donors after allogeneic stem cell transplantation. Turning to this clonotype: A read error may produce the germline difference seen at one junction end.

TCRdb passed the RT-PCR reads through MiXCR, listing each CDR3 protein once. The sample shows 57,000 or so distinct CDR3 sequences, 13% of them seen only once. The sequence came from a human donor who was either an allogeneic HSCT recipient or a stem cell or donor lymphocyte infusion donor (not recorded which). It is not recorded whose cells these are; they may come from a transplant donor. The sequencing input was blood, either unsorted or a sorted T cell fraction (not recorded which).

In nucleotides, the CDR3 is TGTGCTAGCAGCCCTTTTAGTCCCTGGGGCCGGGAGGCTTCTACGCAGTATTTT. Its translation: CASSPFSPWGREASTQYF. J is TRBJ2-3 and V is TRBV7-7, with 7 bases fitting TRBD2. The CDR3 extends over 18 amino acids. Germline V gene sequence: CDR1 SSHAT, CDR2 FNYEAQ (reference sequence).